This TCR beta chain was found in a study of cytomegalovirus exposure and HLA in healthy donors. Use of 60 Vbeta and 13 Jbeta primers characterized the PCR. How the authors handled the data: The authors later counted 65 million to 80 million unique TCR beta chains, some 9.9 million of them shared. The data were produced by immunoSEQ multiplex PCR, yet TCRdb's version contains in-frame clones alone and is incomplete. That table furnishes V, J and clone size, whereas the DNA furnished D and trimming. Of some 270,000 clones in the sample, 85% to 95% were seen once. V was trimmed by 2 bases and J by 5 bases, leaving 7 bases between them. This CDR3 is 13 amino acids long. Germline assignment: CDR1 SGHNT and CDR2 YYREEE (reference sequence). Study findings and constraints: On later analysis, the bulk of CMV-associated TCR beta chains appeared to be HLA-restricted. Links to common viral pathogens appeared, in a later analysis, for several of the most significant clusters.

As regards this clone: Its antigen is undetermined.

The sequence was obtained from a girl aged 2 to 9 in good health and CMV-seronegative. This chain connects TRBV5-4 to TRBJ2-2; unclear D gene. Sequencing was performed on PBMCs. This CDR3 is CASSFWLTGELFF. DNA of the CDR3: TGTGCCAGCAGCTTTTGGCTTACCGGGGAGCTGTTTTTT.